These T cell receptor beta chains were read from a single sample in a study of T cells in Graves' hyperthyroidism and ophthalmopathy. Using its own MiXCR run on the multiplex PCR reads, TCRdb lists one record per CDR3 protein. This table has roughly 500,000 distinct CDR3 sequences, around 13% appearing once. The sample was blood. These TCRs come from a woman in her thirties with Graves' hyperthyroidism that later progressed to Graves' ophthalmopathy. Each CDR3 is given with its conserved first and last residue. A D gene is named only where the DNA matches it firmly. Not every row has a clone size; where given, it reads once, few, many or a size class.

clone size	V gene	D gene	J gene	CDR3 protein	CDR3 DNA
many	TRBV11-2	TRBD1	TRBJ1-2	CASSPWTGGDYGYTF	TGTGCCAGCAGCCCGTGGACAGGGGGCGACTATGGCTACACCTTC
many	TRBV6-2/TRBV6-3	TRBD2	TRBJ2-1	CASSSGSGRANEQFF	TGTGCCAGCAGTTCGGGAAGCGGGAGGGCAAATGAGCAGTTCTTC
many	TRBV7-2	TRBD1	TRBJ2-2	CASSLDRAGGELFF	TGTGCCAGCAGCCTAGACAGGGCCGGGGGGGAGCTGTTTTTT
many	TRBV28	NA	TRBJ1-3	CASSDSPDSLYF	TGTGCCAGCAGTGATTCCCCCGACAGCCTATATTTT
many	TRBV27	NA	TRBJ1-1	CASSSRGTGEAFF	TGTGCCAGCAGTAGCAGGGGAACCGGTGAAGCTTTCTTT
many	TRBV15	NA	TRBJ2-1	CATSRDKGYSGNEQFF	TGTGCCACCAGCAGAGATAAGGGCTATAGCGGCAATGAGCAGTTCTTC
many	TRBV2	TRBD1	TRBJ1-5	CASSHSDGTGGRPQHF	TGTGCCAGCAGCCATAGTGATGGGACAGGAGGACGGCCCCAGCATTTT
many	TRBV11-3	TRBD1	TRBJ2-3	CASSLGTRDSGTDTQYF	TGTGCCAGCAGCTTAGGAACACGGGACAGTGGGACAGATACGCAGTATTTT
NA	TRBV7-8	TRBD1	TRBJ1-2	CASSPYQTGHGYTF	TGTGCCAGCAGCCCCTACCAGACAGGGCACGGCTACACCTTC
many	TRBV24-1	NA	TRBJ2-3	CATSDSGYTQYF	TGTGCCACCAGTGACAGCGGATATACGCAGTATTTT
many	TRBV27	NA	TRBJ1-3	CASSLSATGNTIYF	TGTGCCAGCAGTTTATCGGCAACTGGAAACACCATATATTTT
few	TRBV7-9	TRBD1	TRBJ2-1	CASRFTGTGFHNEQFF	TGTGCCAGCAGGTTTACCGGGACAGGGTTCCACAATGAGCAGTTCTTC
NA	TRBV11-3	NA	TRBJ2-1	CASSSEGRFQFF	TGTGCCAGCAGCTCGGAGGGCCGGTTTCAGTTCTTC
many	TRBV4-2	NA	TRBJ1-2	CASSQERSPHLDYGYTF	TGTGCCAGCAGCCAAGAACGTTCCCCCCATCTGGACTATGGCTACACCTTC
NA	TRBV27	TRBD1	TRBJ2-1	CASRGTGRYNEQFF	TGTGCCAGCAGAGGGACAGGGCGTTACAATGAGCAGTTCTTC
few	TRBV7-2	NA	TRBJ1-2	CASSSIGFYGYTF	TGTGCCAGCAGCTCGATCGGGTTCTATGGCTACACCTTC
NA	TRBV20-1	TRBD2	TRBJ2-7	CSARNPGLRPYEQYF	TGCAGTGCTAGAAACCCGGGACTACGTCCCTACGAGCAGTACTTC
NA	TRBV27	TRBD2	TRBJ2-7	CASSLGLAVGVQYF	TGTGCCAGCAGTTTGGGACTAGCCGTCGGGGTGCAGTACTTC
many	TRBV5-1	NA	TRBJ1-4	CASSLGREKLFF	TGTGCCAGCAGTTTAGGGCGTGAAAAACTGTTTTTT
many	TRBV5-1	NA	TRBJ1-2	CASNNLRGYGYTF	TGCGCCAGCAACAATCTCAGGGGTTATGGCTACACCTTC
NA	TRBV5-6	NA	TRBJ2-3	CASRKSGLSWDTQYF	TGTGCCAGCAGGAAATCAGGGCTTAGTTGGGATACGCAGTATTTT
few	TRBV5-1	NA	TRBJ2-1	CASSLAPPGNEQFF	TGCGCCAGCAGCTTGGCACCCCCAGGGAATGAGCAGTTCTTC
many	TRBV10-3	NA	TRBJ2-1	CAISDSKVDQNEQFF	TGTGCCATCAGTGACTCCAAGGTTGATCAGAATGAGCAGTTCTTC
many	TRBV7-6	TRBD1	TRBJ1-4	CASSPGQGVEKLFF	TGTGCCAGCAGCCCAGGACAGGGAGTTGAAAAACTGTTTTTT
many	TRBV27	TRBD1	TRBJ1-2	CASSKQGPYGYTF	TGTGCCAGCAGCAAACAGGGGCCCTATGGCTACACCTTC
NA	TRBV27	NA	TRBJ1-5	CASSFKSNQPQHF	TGTGCCAGCAGTTTTAAGAGCAATCAGCCCCAGCATTTT
many	TRBV7-9	TRBD1	TRBJ1-6	CASSQGQGWDSPLHF	TGTGCCAGCAGCCAGGGACAGGGGTGGGATTCACCCCTCCACTTT
many	TRBV27	NA	TRBJ1-1	CATAGVTEAFF	TGTGCCACCGCCGGGGTGACTGAAGCTTTCTTT
few	TRBV18	TRBD2	TRBJ2-1	CASSPTPSGDNEQFF	TGTGCCAGCTCACCAACCCCTAGCGGGGACAATGAGCAGTTCTTC
many	TRBV7-2	TRBD2	TRBJ2-3	CASRVTSANTDTQYF	TGTGCCAGCAGGGTGACTAGCGCGAACACAGATACGCAGTATTTT
few	TRBV20-1	NA	TRBJ1-4	CSARGVLGSFEKLFF	TGCAGTGCTAGAGGGGTCTTGGGGTCTTTTGAAAAACTGTTTTTT
NA	TRBV20-1	NA	TRBJ2-1	CSARDWESTNSYNEQFF	TGCAGTGCTAGAGATTGGGAATCAACAAATTCCTACAATGAGCAGTTCTTC
NA	TRBV20-1	TRBD1	TRBJ2-7	CSARRLSGTGGSYEQYF	TGCAGTGCTAGACGACTGTCCGGGACAGGCGGCTCCTACGAGCAGTACTTC
many	TRBV28	TRBD2	TRBJ2-1	CASTFGGGLSYNEQFF	TGTGCCAGCACCTTCGGCGGGGGTCTCTCCTACAATGAGCAGTTCTTC
many	TRBV7-9	TRBD1	TRBJ2-3	CASKRTGEDTQYF	TGTGCCAGCAAGAGGACAGGGGAAGATACGCAGTATTTT
many	TRBV29-1	NA	TRBJ2-7	CSVEYSSGYEQYF	TGCAGCGTTGAATATTCTAGTGGGTACGAGCAGTACTTC
many	TRBV7-8	NA	TRBJ1-6	CASSLAPGRNNSPLHF	TGTGCCAGCAGCCTCGCTCCGGGGCGGAACAATTCACCCCTCCACTTT
many	TRBV28	TRBD2	TRBJ2-1	CASRHPSGRSNEQFF	TGTGCCAGCAGACATCCTAGCGGGAGGAGCAATGAGCAGTTCTTC
NA	TRBV7-9	NA	TRBJ2-3	CASSPPPDLVVTDTQYF	TGTGCCAGCAGCCCCCCCCCCGATTTGGTAGTAACAGATACGCAGTATTTT
once	TRBV28	TRBD2	TRBJ2-1	CASSGPNGSGRTAYNEQFF	TGTGCCAGCAGTGGACCCAATGGAAGCGGGAGGACGGCGTACAATGAGCAGTTCTTC
many	TRBV6-2/TRBV6-3	TRBD1	TRBJ1-1	CASSYDRAPMNTEAFF	TGTGCCAGCAGTTACGACAGGGCCCCCATGAACACTGAAGCTTTCTTT
many	TRBV7-8	NA	TRBJ2-7	CASSLFMEQYF	TGTGCCAGCAGCTTATTTATGGAGCAGTACTTC
many	TRBV24-1	TRBD1	TRBJ1-5	CATSGRGPGQPQHF	TGTGCCACCAGTGGCAGGGGGCCCGGTCAGCCCCAGCATTTT
NA	TRBV9	NA	TRBJ1-6	CARSVVPAGGASPFHF	TGTGCCAGAAGCGTAGTTCCAGCTGGAGGAGCATCACCCTTCCACTTT
NA	TRBV12-5	NA	TRBJ2-1	CASGLYPVRTQFF	TGTGCTAGTGGTTTGTACCCCGTTCGGACGCAGTTCTTC
few	TRBV3-1	NA	TRBJ2-2	CASSQDDFNTGELFF	TGTGCCAGCAGCCAAGACGATTTTAACACCGGGGAGCTGTTTTTT
NA	TRBV19	TRBD1	TRBJ1-1	CGSSAGQMNTEAFF	TGTGGCAGTAGTGCGGGACAGATGAACACTGAAGCTTTCTTT
many	TRBV10-2	NA	TRBJ2-1	CASSEQTGNEQFF	TGCGCCAGCAGTGAGCAGACTGGGAATGAGCAGTTCTTC
many	TRBV7-9	NA	TRBJ2-2	CASSSDTGELFF	TGTGCCAGCAGCTCGGACACCGGGGAGCTGTTTTTT